The next 25 T cell receptor beta chains were all read from a single sample in a study of post-analysis software for immune sequencing data. Points from the study as a whole: The study found TRBV5-6, TRBV5-1 and TRBV20-1 among about five TRBV segments more frequent in patients than controls.

For these receptors, no antigen is known. Tagging with unique molecular identifiers was a feature of the TCR beta cDNA libraries. Using its own MiXCR run on the PCR reads, TCRdb lists one record per CDR3 protein. This table holds about 200,000 distinct CDR3 sequences, roughly 28% found once. Sequences were obtained from blood. The receptors shown here come from a girl younger than 18 with multiple sclerosis.

This clonotype showed up just a few times. The rearrangement links TRBV7-9 to TRBJ2-5; 7 positions match TRBD1. Germline loops: CDR1 SEHNR, CDR2 FQNEAQ (reference sequence). The CDR3 covers 16 residues. V shed 4 bases and J 1 base; nucleotides not matched to a gene: 9. CDR3 in DNA: TGTGCCAGCAGCTCAATACCCGGACAGGTCCAAGAGACCCAGTACTTC. Translated: CASSSIPGQVQETQYF. Full variable domain (missing parts from reference TRBV7-9 and TRBJ2-5): DTGVSQNPRHKITKRGQNVTFRCDPISEHNRLYWYRQTLGQGPEFLTYFQNEAQLEKSRLLSDRFSAERPKGSFSTLEIQRTEQGDSAMYLCASSSIPGQVQETQYFGPGTRLLVL.

This clonotype was seen at least ten times. Here the CDR3 reads CASAGKDSPYEQYF. In nucleotides, the CDR3 is TGTGCCAGCGCTGGGAAAGACAGCCCCTACGAGCAGTACTTC. The chain couples TRBV6-6 to TRBJ2-7, with D tentatively TRBD1 (5 bases). Trimming took off 8 bases at V and 2 bases at J, with 16 bases between the two ends. The CDR3 loop spans 14 amino acids. In germline, CDR1 is MNHNY, CDR2 SVGAGI (reference sequence).

The chain combines TRBV5-1 with TRBJ2-7; D is uncertain. Trimming shortened V by 4 bases and J by 3 bases, and 14 bases separated the two germline ends. Germline V gene sequence: CDR1 SGHRS, CDR2 YFSETQ. The length of the CDR3 is 14 residues. Here the CDR3 reads CASSPTGRNYEQYF. The CDR3 bases are TGCGCCAGCAGCCCAACGGGCCGTAACTACGAGCAGTACTTC.

In the case of this clonotype: This may come from a read error, since a much larger clone is one base off. The limits of the CDR3 on the DNA are not certain, so only TCRdb's listed CDR3 is given. The rearrangement links TRBV29-1 to TRBJ1-2. The CDR3 totals 11 residues, both ends included. The germline V gene has CDR1 SQVTM and CDR2 ANQGSEA. The CDR3 region is CSLRTGYGCTF.

About this clonotype itself: Its ends do not fully match the called genes, so a read error is possible. The chain recombines TRBV10-3 with TRBJ2-1; TRBD2 agrees at 10 bases. There are 17 residues in the CDR3. CDR1 and CDR2 (germline): ENHRY, SYGVKD. The DNA of the CDR3 is TGTGCCATCAGTGAAGGTAGCGGGAGGATCTCCTACGATGAGCAGTTCTTC. Translation: CAISEGSGRISYDEQFF.

This clonotype showed up many times. V and J are TRBV12-3 or TRBV12-4 and TRBJ2-5; a possible D gene is TRBD2 (6 bases). V lost 2 bases and J lost 2, with 9 bases in between. This CDR3 contains 14 residues. This chain's CDR3 is CASSLSSAQETQYF. For the CDR3, the DNA is TGTGCCAGCAGTTTATCTAGCGCGCAAGAGACCCAGTACTTC.

At least ten counts were recorded for this clonotype. V usage is TRBV29-1 and J usage is TRBJ1-2, with no clear D. Trimming cost V 4 bases and J 4 bases, with 10 bases left between them. There are 12 residues in the CDR3. Germline CDR1 is SQVTM and CDR2 is ANQGSEA. CDR3 coding DNA: TGCAGCGTTGCATGGAGGGCCTATGGCTACACCTTC. This codes for CSVAWRAYGYTF.

This clonotype was counted at least ten times. This sequence joins TRBV13 and TRBJ2-1; D could derive from TRBD1 or TRBD2 (7 bases each). V dropped 5 bases and J dropped 0 bases, with 14 bases sitting between them. Germline CDR1 is PRHDT and CDR2 is FYEKMQ (reference sequence). CDR3 size: 16 residues. CDR3 in amino acids: CASSPGGTDSYNEQFF. DNA for the CDR3: TGTGCCAGCAGCCCCGGGGGGACAGACTCCTACAATGAGCAGTTCTTC.

This clonotype turned up a few times. The CDR3 DNA reads as TGTGCCAGCAGTTCTGGGGGACATGGCGGAAAACTGTTTTTT. This gives the protein CASSSGGHGGKLFF. V gene TRBV28 combines with J gene TRBJ1-4, with D perhaps TRBD1 (6 bases). Looked up from germline, CDR1 is MDHEN and CDR2 is SYDVKM. This CDR3 has 14 amino acids. Deletions cut 4 bases from V and 10 bases from J, with 16 bases between.

This clonotype was counted at least ten times. The CDR3 loop reads CASSGTSGISYEQYF. The CDR3, as DNA: TGTGCCAGCAGCGGGACTAGCGGGATCTCCTACGAGCAGTACTTC. J is TRBJ2-7 and V is TRBV7-9; 13 bases line up with TRBD2. The trim removed 5 bases at V and 0 bases at J, leaving 1 base unmatched. The CDR3 extends over 15 amino acids. Germline CDR1 SEHNR, CDR2 FQNEAQ (reference sequence).

There are a few counts of this clonotype. V is TRBV6-1 and J is TRBJ2-7, with 9 positions matching TRBD2. CDR1 and CDR2 from the germline V gene are MNHNS and SASEGT. V dropped 6 bases and J dropped 5; count of bases not matched to a gene: 17. The CDR3 consists of 17 residues. The CDR3, as DNA: TGTGCCAGCAGCCTACTAGCGGGCGCTAGCTTAGGAAACGAGCAGTACTTC. It codes for CASSLLAGASLGNEQYF.

The rearrangement uses TRBV20-1 and TRBJ2-4; TRBD1 might be the D (5 bases). Germline loops: CDR1 DFQATT, CDR2 SNEGSKA (reference sequence). The ends were cut back, 1 base at V and 1 base at J, with 8 bases in the middle. This CDR3 is built from 14 residues. The CDR3 loop is CSARGGAAKNIQYF. In nucleotides, the CDR3 is TGCAGTGCTAGAGGGGGCGCGGCCAAAAACATTCAGTACTTC.

This clonotype was detected ten times or more. CDR3 DNA sequence: TGCAGTGCTACGGACAGGGGGAGGTCACCCCTCCACTTT. It encodes CSATDRGRSPLHF. The chain links TRBV20-1 to TRBJ1-6; 10 bases agree with TRBD1. CDR3 size: 13 residues. V gave up 4 bases and J gave up 10 bases; unmatched junction bases: 4. Germline-derived CDR1 and CDR2 are DFQATT and SNEGSKA (reference sequence).

This clonotype was seen a few times. This may be a read error, as it is one base from a much larger clone. The CDR3 loop is CAISESSWYEQFF. The CDR3 coding sequence is TGTGCCATCAGTGAGTCGAGTTGGTATGAGCAGTTCTTC. The chain is built from TRBV10-3 and TRBJ2-1, with unresolved D. Germline lookup yields CDR1 ENHRY and CDR2 SYGVKD. Trimming removed 0 bases at V and 8 bases at J, with 8 bases between. The CDR3 runs to 13 residues.

Worth noting for this clonotype: This sequence may be a read error, since a much larger clone differs from it by one base. V gene TRBV7-9 combines with J gene TRBJ2-7; D not resolved. The CDR3 is 15 amino acids. Trimming took 3 bases from V and 3 from J, leaving 15 bases between them. Per germline, CDR1 SEHNR and CDR2 FQNEAQ (reference sequence). In nucleotides, the CDR3 is TGTGCCAGCAGCTTTCAGGTGGCAGGAAACTACGAGCAGTACTTC. Its protein is CASSFQVAGNYEQYF.

This clonotype was seen more than once but under ten times. This chain links TRBV24-1 with TRBJ1-5; TRBD1 agrees at 10 bases. The CDR3 runs to 15 residues. The V segment lost 3 bases and the J segment 7 bases; nucleotides outside the gene matches: 5. The germline V gene encodes CDR1 KGHDR and CDR2 SFDVKD. Here the CDR3 DNA reads TGTGCCACCAGTGATCAGACAGGGGGCGGCCAGCCCCAGCATTTT. Its protein product is CATSDQTGGGQPQHF.

At least ten counts were recorded for this clonotype. The chain combines TRBV6-6 with TRBJ2-1; weak D call: TRBD2 (5 bases). The V and J ends lost 7 bases and 4 bases respectively, with 20 bases between them. CDR1 is MNHNY, CDR2 SVGAGI, per germline (reference sequence). The CDR3 extends over 16 amino acids. The CDR3 DNA sequence: TGTGCCAGCACGCCGGCAAAGGAGGTTACATACAATGAGCAGTTCTTC. Translated: CASTPAKEVTYNEQFF.

The table lists this clonotype with a few counts. The CDR3 loop reads CSAVDSIRPANYGYTF. The CDR3 coding sequence is TGCAGTGCTGTAGATTCTATACGTCCAGCTAACTATGGCTACACCTTC. The rearrangement joins TRBV20-1 to TRBJ1-2, with unresolved D. This CDR3 is built from 16 residues. V dropped 5 bases and J dropped 0 bases, with 19 bases sitting between them. The germline CDR1 and CDR2 sequences are DFQATT and SNEGSKA (reference sequence).

In this sample, this clonotype turned up many times. The chain uses TRBV9 and TRBJ2-5; possible D gene TRBD2, 7 bases. The CDR3 runs to 16 residues. Looked up from germline, CDR1 is SGDLS and CDR2 is YYNGEE. Between the trimmed V and J ends, which lost 0 bases and 1 base, there was a span of 13 bases. The CDR3 DNA sequence: TGTGCCAGCAGCGTAGAGGCGGGGGCTTCCCAAGAGACCCAGTACTTC. Translated, it gives CASSVEAGASQETQYF.

Concerning this clonotype: A much larger clone differs by one base, so this may be a read error. J is TRBJ2-7 and V is TRBV20-1; 9 positions agree with TRBD2. The CDR3 length is 14 residues. Germline V gene sequence: CDR1 DFQATT, CDR2 SNEGSKA (reference sequence). The CDR3 sequence: CSAISGGPSYKQYF. DNA for the CDR3: TGCAGTGCCATTAGCGGGGGACCCTCCTACAAGCAGTACTTC.

Only a few counts were recorded for this clonotype. The gene calls are TRBV2 and TRBJ2-5; 11 nucleotides line up with TRBD2. Germline CDR1 SNHLY, CDR2 FYNNEI. V shed 3 bases, J shed 6 bases, and the junction held 6 bases outside the gene matches. The CDR3 is 15 residues long. The CDR3 DNA reads TGTGCCAGCAGTGAGCGTAGCGGGGGGGCGCAGACCCAGTACTTC. Amino acids: CASSERSGGAQTQYF.

This clonotype showed up just a few times. The chain couples TRBV6-5 to TRBJ1-5, with 7 bases identical to TRBD1. Germline assignment: CDR1 MNHEY and CDR2 SVGAGI. Trimming at V came to 2 bases and at J to 5 bases, leaving 0 bases not matched to a gene. The CDR3 has 13 amino acids. CDR3 loop: CASSYDRDQPQHF. CDR3 DNA: TGTGCCAGCAGTTACGACAGGGATCAGCCCCAGCATTTT.

This clonotype was picked up a small number of times. The rearrangement joins TRBV18 to TRBJ2-1; 8 nucleotides line up with TRBD1. CDR1 and CDR2 (germline): KGHSH, LQKENI. Germline trimming cut 4 bases from V and 5 bases from J; bases unmatched to any gene: 4. This CDR3 region has 14 residues. Written as DNA, the CDR3 is TGTGCCAGCTCACGTCAGGGGGCTAACAATGAGCAGTTCTTC. It is translated as CASSRQGANNEQFF.

V is TRBV4-1 and J is TRBJ1-5; no clear D. The germline V gene encodes CDR1 MGHRA and CDR2 YSYEKL. This CDR3 spans 13 amino acids. V lost 2 bases and J 7 bases, leaving 9 bases between the germline ends. The CDR3 coding sequence is TGCGCCAGCAGCCAAACTTCAAGGCAGCCCCAGCATTTT. Its translation: CASSQTSRQPQHF.

This chain links TRBV5-1 with TRBJ2-1; 10 positions match TRBD2. The CDR3 length is 15 residues. Per germline, CDR1 SGHRS and CDR2 YFSETQ. With 5 bases clipped from V and 2 bases from J, the junction kept 4 bases outside the gene matches. In DNA, the CDR3 is TGCGCCAGCAGGCAAACTAGCGGGACCTACAATGAGCAGTTCTTC. Its translation is CASRQTSGTYNEQFF.